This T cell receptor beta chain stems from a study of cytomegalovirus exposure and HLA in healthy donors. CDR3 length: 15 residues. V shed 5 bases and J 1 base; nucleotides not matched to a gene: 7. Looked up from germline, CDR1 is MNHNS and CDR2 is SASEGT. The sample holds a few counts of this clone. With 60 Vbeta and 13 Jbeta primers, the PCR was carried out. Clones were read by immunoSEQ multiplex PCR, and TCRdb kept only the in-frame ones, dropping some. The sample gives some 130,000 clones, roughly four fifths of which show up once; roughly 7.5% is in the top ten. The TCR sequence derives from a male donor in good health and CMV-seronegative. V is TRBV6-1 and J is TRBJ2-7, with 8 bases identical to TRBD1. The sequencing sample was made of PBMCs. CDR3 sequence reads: CASSPRGTGSYEQYF. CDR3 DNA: TGTGCCAGCAGTCCAAGAGGGACAGGTTCCTACGAGCAGTACTTC.